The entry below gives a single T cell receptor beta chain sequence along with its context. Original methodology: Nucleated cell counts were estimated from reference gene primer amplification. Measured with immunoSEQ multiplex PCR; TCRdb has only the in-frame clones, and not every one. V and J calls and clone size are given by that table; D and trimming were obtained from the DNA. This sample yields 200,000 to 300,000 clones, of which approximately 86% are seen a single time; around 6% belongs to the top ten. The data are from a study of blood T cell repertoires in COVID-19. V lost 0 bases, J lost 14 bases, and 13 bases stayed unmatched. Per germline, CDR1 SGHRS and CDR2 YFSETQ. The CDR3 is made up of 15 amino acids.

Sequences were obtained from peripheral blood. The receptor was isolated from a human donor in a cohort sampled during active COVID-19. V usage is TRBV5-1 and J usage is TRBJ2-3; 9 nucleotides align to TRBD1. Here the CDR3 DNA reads TGCGCCAGCAGCTTGGCCGGACCGGGACAGGGCCTCCCGTATTTT. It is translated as CASSLAGPGQGLPYF.